Listed here is a single T cell receptor beta chain. The antigen remains undetermined. This specimen comes from a study of cytomegalovirus exposure and HLA in healthy donors. Overall study: A later analysis reported the same platform for the roughly 120 validation repertoires and the 500 to 750 first-cohort repertoires. General observations from the study: It was reported that the classifier diagnosed cytomegalovirus status with high specificity and sensitivity in both the original and validation cohorts.

The CDR3 runs 13 residues. The germline V and J ends were trimmed by 5 bases and 8 bases, with 15 bases remaining between them. CDR1 and CDR2 (germline): SQVTM, ANQGSEA. The table came from immunoSEQ multiplex PCR; TCRdb's copy has only in-frame clones and leaves some out. The top ten hold around 1.1% of the sample, which has some 220,000 clones, approximately 90% seen once. The donors were members of the approximately 110-subject validation cohort (separate from the approximately 670-subject first cohort). The sample comprised PBMCs. V gene TRBV29-1 combines with J gene TRBJ1-4; tentative D call: TRBD1 (5 bases). The sequence was obtained from a woman younger than 35 in good health and CMV-seronegative. The CDR3, as DNA: TGCAGCGTTAGTGGGACGACTAGGGAAAAACTGTTTTTT. It is translated as CSVSGTTREKLFF.